These 10 T cell receptor beta chains came from one sample sequenced in a study of identical twins. MiXCR was run by TCRdb on the 5' RACE reads, yielding one entry per CDR3 protein. The table shows some 460,000 distinct CDR3 sequences, with around 14% occurring only once. Separately, the same data were catalogued under a study of yellow fever vaccine responses in identical twins.

Sequenced material: CD4+ T cells sorted from blood. These receptor sequences come from a woman under 30 in good health.

About this clonotype: A much larger clone is a single base away; this may be a read error. This sequence joins TRBV6-5 and TRBJ2-5, with 7 bases lining up with TRBD2. The CDR3 has 16 residues. CDR1 is MNHEY and CDR2 is SVGAGI in the germline V gene. With V trimmed by 3 bases and J by 5 bases, 12 bases remained unmatched. CDR3 nucleotide sequence: TGTGCCAGCAGTTATCGTGGGGCGGGGGAAGAGGAGACCCAGTACTTC. Protein product: CASSYRGAGEEETQYF.

This clonotype has only a few counts. The chain is built from TRBV2 and TRBJ2-7; no clear D gene. Germline-derived CDR1 and CDR2 are SNHLY and FYNNEI. Trimming stripped 7 bases from V and 5 bases from J, with 15 bases between. This CDR3 is 13 amino acids long. The CDR3 DNA follows: TGTGCCAGCACCATAAGAGCCCCAAACGAGCAGTACTTC. It encodes CASTIRAPNEQYF. Looking up the rest from reference TRBV2 and TRBJ2-7 gives the full variable domain: EPEVTQTPSHQVTQMGQEVILRCVPISNHLYFYWYRQILGQKVEFLVSFYNNEISEKSEIFDDQFSVERPDGSNFTLKIRSTKLEDSAMYFCASTIRAPNEQYFGPGTRLTVT.

The V call is TRBV28, the J call TRBJ1-1; D is ambiguous. This CDR3 is 14 amino acids long. Germline CDR1 is MDHEN and CDR2 is SYDVKM. V dropped 3 bases and J dropped 11 bases, with 19 bases sitting between them. CDR3 nucleotides: TGTGCCAGCAGTTTTCAGCCCCCCACCCCTGGGGCTTTCTTT. It is translated as CASSFQPPTPGAFF.

This clonotype was observed a few times. The chain carries TRBV7-9 and TRBJ1-2; D is possibly TRBD1 (6 bases). There are 15 residues in the CDR3. V was pared by 3 bases and J by 4 bases, with 15 bases between. Germline CDR1 reads SEHNR; CDR2 reads FQNEAQ (reference sequence). The CDR3 reads CASSLAAGQSYGYTF. The CDR3 DNA is TGTGCCAGCAGCTTGGCCGCCGGACAGAGCTATGGCTACACCTTC.

The rearrangement uses TRBV20-1 and TRBJ1-1; D is perhaps TRBD1 (6 bases). Germline CDR1 and CDR2: DFQATT and SNEGSKA (reference sequence). CDR3 size: 14 residues. V was trimmed by 2 bases and J by 5 bases, leaving 15 bases between them. CDR3 nucleotide sequence: TGCAGTGCTAGAACCGGGGGGCTCGGGACTGAAGCTTTCTTT. Translating it yields CSARTGGLGTEAFF.

This clonotype was picked up a small number of times. The chain couples TRBV27 to TRBJ2-3; TRBD1 might be the D (5 bases). V lost 5 bases and J lost 1, with 13 bases in between. The length of the CDR3 is 15 residues. Germline loops: CDR1 MNHEY, CDR2 SMNVEV (reference sequence). CDR3 residues: CASSISGAGTDTQYF. The CDR3 DNA reads as TGTGCCAGCAGTATCTCTGGGGCGGGCACAGATACGCAGTATTTT.

This clonotype was seen more than once but under ten times. In DNA form, the CDR3 reads TGCGCCAGCAGCCAAGTCTCGGGGACATCCTACAATGAGCAGTTCTTC. Translation gives CASSQVSGTSYNEQFF. The rearrangement joins TRBV4-3 to TRBJ2-1; D might be TRBD1 (6 bases). The germline V and J ends were trimmed by 1 base and 1 base, with 11 bases remaining between them. Looked up from germline, CDR1 is LGHNA and CDR2 is YSLEER. This CDR3 is built from 16 residues.

This clonotype was detected ten times or more. The rearrangement joins TRBV5-6 to TRBJ2-5, with unresolved D. From germline, CDR1 is SGHDT and CDR2 YYEEEE. V was trimmed by 3 bases and J by 5 bases, leaving 11 bases between them. The CDR3 is 13 residues long. The CDR3 protein is CASSYYDAETQYF. The CDR3 DNA reads TGTGCCAGCAGCTACTACGATGCGGAGACCCAGTACTTC.

This clonotype was found a few times. The chain has TRBV6-2 or TRBV6-3 and TRBJ2-1; D remains unclear. Trimming removed 5 bases at V and 10 bases at J, with 9 bases between. The CDR3 has 11 residues. In germline, CDR1 is MNHEY, CDR2 SVGEGT. CDR3 region: CASSNSLEQFF. DNA for the CDR3: TGTGCCAGCAGTAATAGTCTAGAGCAGTTCTTC.

In the case of this clonotype: The conserved final phenylalanine or tryptophan is absent from the CDR3, which likely points to a read error. V gene TRBV7-2 combines with J gene TRBJ2-5; a weak D match, TRBD1 (5 bases). CDR3 length: 14 residues. CDR1 and CDR2 from the germline V gene are SGHTA and FQGNSA. V shed 2 bases and J shed 4 bases, with 11 bases lying between them. The CDR3 DNA is TGTGCCAGCAGCTTACAGGGATCGTCAGAGACCCAGTACTCC. It translates to CASSLQGSSETQYS.